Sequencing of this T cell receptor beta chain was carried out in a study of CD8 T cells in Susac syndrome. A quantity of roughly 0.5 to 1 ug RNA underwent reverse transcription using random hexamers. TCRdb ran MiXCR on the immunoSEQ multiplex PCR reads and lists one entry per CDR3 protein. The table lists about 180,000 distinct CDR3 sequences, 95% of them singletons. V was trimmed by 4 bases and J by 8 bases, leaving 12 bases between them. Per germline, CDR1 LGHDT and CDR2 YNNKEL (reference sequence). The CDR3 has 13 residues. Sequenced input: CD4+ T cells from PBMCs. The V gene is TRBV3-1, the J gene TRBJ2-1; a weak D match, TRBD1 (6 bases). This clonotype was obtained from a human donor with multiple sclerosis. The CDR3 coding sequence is TGTGCCAGCAGCCTGGGACATAAGGATGAGCAGTTCTTC. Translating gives CASSLGHKDEQFF.